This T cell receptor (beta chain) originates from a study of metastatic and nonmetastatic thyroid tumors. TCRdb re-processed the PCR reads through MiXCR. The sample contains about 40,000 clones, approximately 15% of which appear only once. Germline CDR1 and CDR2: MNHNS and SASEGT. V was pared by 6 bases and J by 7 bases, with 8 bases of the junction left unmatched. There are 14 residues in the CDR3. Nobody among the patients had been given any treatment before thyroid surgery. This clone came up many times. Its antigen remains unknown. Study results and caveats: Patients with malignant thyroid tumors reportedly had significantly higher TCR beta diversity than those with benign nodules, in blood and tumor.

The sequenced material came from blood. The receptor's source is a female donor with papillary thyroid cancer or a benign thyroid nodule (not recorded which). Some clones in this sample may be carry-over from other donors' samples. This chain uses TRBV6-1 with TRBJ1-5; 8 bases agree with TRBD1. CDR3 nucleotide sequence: TGTGCCAGCAGCCCCGACAGGGGCGAGCAGCCCCAGCATTTT. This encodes CASSPDRGEQPQHF.